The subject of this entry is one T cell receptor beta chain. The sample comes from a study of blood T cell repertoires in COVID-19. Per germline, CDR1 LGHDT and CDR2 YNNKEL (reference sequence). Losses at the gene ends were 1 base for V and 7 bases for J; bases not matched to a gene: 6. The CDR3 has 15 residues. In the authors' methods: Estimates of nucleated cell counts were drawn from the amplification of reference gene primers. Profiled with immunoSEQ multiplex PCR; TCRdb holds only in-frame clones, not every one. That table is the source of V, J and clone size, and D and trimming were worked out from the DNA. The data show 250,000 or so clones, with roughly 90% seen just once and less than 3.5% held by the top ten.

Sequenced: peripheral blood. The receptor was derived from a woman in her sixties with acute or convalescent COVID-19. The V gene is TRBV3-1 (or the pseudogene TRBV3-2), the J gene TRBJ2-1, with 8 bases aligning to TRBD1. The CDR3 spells CASSQGRGRGNEQFF. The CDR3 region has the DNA TGTGCCAGCAGCCAAGGCAGGGGGCGCGGTAATGAGCAGTTCTTC.